What follows are 12 T cell receptor beta chains derived from one specimen sequenced in a study of early T cells in non-severe SARS-CoV-2 infection. TCRdb used MiXCR to reprocess the 5' RACE reads, holding one entry per CDR3 protein. The sample yields roughly 80,000 distinct CDR3 sequences, over 12% seen once. Source material: whole blood. All receptors come from an adult who was a healthcare worker with PCR-confirmed SARS-CoV-2 infection or an uninfected control (not recorded which).

The chain joins TRBV7-9 to TRBJ2-3, with TRBD2 matching over 9 bases. There are 15 residues in the CDR3. The germline V gene encodes CDR1 SEHNR and CDR2 FQNEAQ (reference sequence). Trimming at V came to 6 bases and at J to 1 base, leaving 5 bases not matched to a gene. The CDR3 loop reads CASRQGLARTDTQYF. CDR3 DNA: TGTGCCAGCAGACAGGGACTAGCCCGCACAGATACGCAGTATTTT.

The chain recombines TRBV6-1 with TRBJ1-6; D ambiguous. The CDR3 totals 13 residues. Germline V gene lookup returns CDR1 MNHNS and CDR2 SASEGT. Trimming removed 0 bases from V and 14 bases from J, with 11 bases in between. For the CDR3, the DNA is TGTGCCAGCAGTGAAGCGGCGCAAGCAACCCTCCACTTT. Translated, it gives CASSEAAQATLHF.

In its sample, this clonotype was seen many times. CDR3 residues: CASSLGVAGTQYF. The CDR3 DNA reads TGTGCCAGCAGCTTAGGGGTAGCGGGGACCCAGTACTTC. The gene calls are TRBV11-3 and TRBJ2-5; 7 bases map to TRBD2. Germline trimming cut 1 base from V and 7 bases from J; bases unmatched to any gene: 3. CDR1 and CDR2 from the germline V gene are SGHNT and YENEEA. The length of the CDR3 is 13 residues.

This clonotype was recorded many times. The chain couples TRBV4-2 to TRBJ1-5; TRBD1 matches 7 bases. The CDR3 is 17 amino acids. Germline-derived CDR1 and CDR2 are LGHNA and YNFKEQ. The V segment lost 1 base and the J segment 2 bases; nucleotides outside the gene matches: 8. This chain's CDR3 is CASSQADTGAGNQPQHF. The CDR3 DNA reads TGTGCCAGCAGCCAAGCCGACACAGGGGCTGGCAATCAGCCCCAGCATTTT.

The chain combines TRBV10-2 with TRBJ2-3; 14 positions match TRBD2. CDR1 and CDR2 from the germline V gene are WSHSY and SAAADI. This CDR3 has 16 residues. Unmatched junction bases numbered 10, after V lost 7 bases and J lost 7 bases. CDR3 coding DNA: TGCGCCAGCAAACTGGGACTAGCGGGAGTGTCATATACGCAGTATTTT. Protein product: CASKLGLAGVSYTQYF.

The chain recombines TRBV12-3 or TRBV12-4 with TRBJ1-1; D is uncertain. The CDR3 runs to 14 residues. V was trimmed by 5 bases and J by 2 bases, leaving 12 bases between them. The CDR3 coding sequence is TGTGCCAGCAGTACCCCCTACGGAAACACTGAAGCTTTCTTT. As protein: CASSTPYGNTEAFF.

This clonotype was observed many times. The chain uses TRBV2 and TRBJ2-7; D gene ambiguous. V lost 6 bases and J lost 2, with 8 bases in between. The CDR3 sequence is 12 residues long. Germline lookup yields CDR1 SNHLY and CDR2 FYNNEI. CDR3 region: CASRGATYEQYF. The CDR3 nucleotides are TGTGCCAGCAGAGGTGCCACCTACGAGCAGTACTTC.

This clonotype was seen a handful of times. The chain recombines TRBV9 with TRBJ1-1, with D maybe TRBD1 (5 bases). V lost 3 bases and J 0 bases, leaving 18 bases between the germline ends. Per the germline V gene, CDR1 is SGDLS and CDR2 is YYNGEE. The CDR3 totals 17 residues. CDR3: CASSAGTVGSMNTEAFF. The CDR3 DNA is TGTGCCAGCAGCGCCGGGACTGTGGGGTCCATGAACACTGAAGCTTTCTTT.

This clonotype has a count of ten or more. The chain employs TRBV6-5 and TRBJ2-1, with TRBD2 identical over 13 bases. The trim removed 7 bases at V and 9 bases at J, leaving 15 bases unmatched. The CDR3 length is 17 residues. Germline V lookup: CDR1 MNHEY, CDR2 SVGAGI. The CDR3 coding sequence is TGTGCCAGCACCAGCTTAAAACTAGCGGGGGGGCACGGTGAGCAGTTCTTC. Translating it yields CASTSLKLAGGHGEQFF.

V usage is TRBV6-1 and J usage is TRBJ1-4; 7 bases are shared with TRBD1. V shed 2 bases and J 3 bases; nucleotides not matched to a gene: 6. Germline loops: CDR1 MNHNS, CDR2 SASEGT. This CDR3 has 16 amino acids. For the CDR3, the DNA is TGTGCCAGCAGTGAATTCTTGGGACAGCCTAATGAAAAACTGTTTTTT. It specifies CASSEFLGQPNEKLFF.

This chain joins TRBV27 and TRBJ2-7, with D tentatively TRBD2 (5 bases). CDR3 length: 12 residues. V lost 5 bases, J lost 3 bases, and 8 bases lay in between. Germline V gives CDR1 MNHEY, CDR2 SMNVEV (reference sequence). CDR3 in DNA: TGTGCCAGCAGTCATGAGGGCTACGAGCAGTACTTC. Translation gives CASSHEGYEQYF.

This clonotype occurred a few times. The chain uses TRBV2 and TRBJ2-7; D not resolved. With 4 bases removed from V and 3 bases from J, the gap between germline ends came to 10 bases. Germline CDR1 SNHLY, CDR2 FYNNEI. The CDR3 has 13 amino acids. The CDR3, as DNA: TGTGCCAGCAGTGTCGCGGATCACTACGAGCAGTACTTC. Residues: CASSVADHYEQYF.